The 3 T cell receptor beta chains given below trace back to one sample, sequenced in a study of T cell repertoires in cytomegalovirus infection. In TCRdb, the reads were re-called with MiXCR into one record per CDR3 protein. The table records around 430,000 distinct CDR3 sequences, roughly 46% of them present only once. These TCRs' antigens remain unknown. This material consisted of cultured PBMCs, taken from culture after CMV antigen stimulation. These receptors all come from a human donor in good health (CMV status not recorded). Some clones in this sample may be carry-over from other donors' samples.

The genes are TRBV7-9 and TRBJ2-7; TRBD2 agrees at 7 bases. Trimming took 0 bases from V and 3 from J; bases not matched to a gene: 8. Germline V gene lookup returns CDR1 SEHNR and CDR2 FQNEAQ (reference sequence). This CDR3 is built from 16 residues. The DNA of the CDR3 is TGTGCCAGCAGCTTAGCGCAGGGCGGGAGTAGCTACGAGCAGTACTTC. This translates into CASSLAQGGSSYEQYF.

The chain couples TRBV5-1 to TRBJ2-1; 7 nucleotides line up with TRBD1. Germline V lookup: CDR1 SGHRS, CDR2 YFSETQ. V trimming: 4 bases; J trimming: 4 bases; junction bases outside the gene matches: 5. The CDR3 length is 14 residues. CDR3: CASSGGDSYNEQFF. The CDR3 nucleotides are TGCGCCAGCAGCGGTGGGGACAGTTACAATGAGCAGTTCTTC.

J is TRBJ1-4 and V is TRBV20-1; D not certain. This CDR3 spans 16 amino acids. Germline V gene sequence: CDR1 DFQATT, CDR2 SNEGSKA (reference sequence). The germline V and J ends were trimmed by 3 bases and 6 bases, with 20 bases remaining between them. In DNA form, the CDR3 reads TGCAGTGCTAGCCCACCTGGAGGTGGCATCTATGAAAAACTGTTTTTT. Translating gives CSASPPGGGIYEKLFF.